Each of the 21 T cell receptor beta chains below was sequenced from the same sample in a study of CD8 T cells in Susac syndrome (dated by TCRdb to between 2017 and 2020). The library was obtained by the immunoSEQ multiplex PCR assay. RNA was extracted using the RNeasy kit, and roughly 0.5 to 1 microgram was reverse transcribed with random hexamers. Using fastp trimming at Q25 and MiXCR clonotype assembly, TCRdb reanalyzed the public sequencing data and kept in-frame beta chains. Each CDR3 protein gets just one entry, which takes the most common genes and DNA from the rows behind it. For this sample the table gives just over 300,000 distinct CDR3 sequences, of which 90% to 95% were detected only once. The top ten clones comprise roughly 0.064% of the sample. The sequenced sample consisted of CD4+ T cells from PBMCs. The receptors originated from a human donor with multiple sclerosis.

This chain links TRBV2 with TRBJ2-1; 7 nucleotides line up with TRBD2. The J segment lost 9 bases and the V segment lost 4 bases, leaving 15 bases of the junction unmatched. This CDR3 is built from 16 residues. Germline V lookup: CDR1 SNHLY, CDR2 FYNNEI. CDR3 coding DNA: TGTGCCAGCAGTGTTAGGCGGGTGGATGGCGGGGGTGAGCAGTTCTTC. It is translated as CASSVRRVDGGGEQFF.

This clonotype was seen only once. The rearrangement joins TRBV7-2 to TRBJ2-5; 9 bases are a match to TRBD2. Germline CDR1 is SGHTA and CDR2 is FQGNSA. Losses at the gene ends were 1 base for V and 5 bases for J; bases not matched to a gene: 5. This CDR3 is built from 15 residues. The CDR3 is CASSLDAGGRETQYF. CDR3 coding DNA: TGTGCCAGCAGCTTAGATGCGGGAGGGCGGGAGACCCAGTACTTC. Variable domain in full (rest from reference TRBV7-2 and TRBJ2-5): GAGVSQSPSNKVTEKGKDVELRCDPISGHTALYWYRQSLGQGLEFLIYFQGNSAPDKSGLPSDRFSAERTGGSVSTLTIQRTQQEDSAVYLCASSLDAGGRETQYFGPGTRLLVL.

V is TRBV29-1 and J is TRBJ1-1, with a possible D match to TRBD1 (5 bases). This CDR3 comprises 12 residues. Germline V gene data show CDR1 as SQVTM and CDR2 as ANQGSEA. The V end lost 7 bases, the J end lost 4 bases, and 13 bases lay between the germline ends. CDR3 sequence: CSAGHGATEAFF. For the CDR3, the DNA is TGCAGCGCTGGGCATGGGGCCACTGAAGCTTTCTTT.

This clonotype appeared a single time. V and J are TRBV11-2 and TRBJ2-1; 14 nucleotides match TRBD2. CDR1 is SGHAT and CDR2 is FQNNGV in the germline V gene. The CDR3 loop spans 19 amino acids. V trimming: 5 bases; J trimming: 4 bases; junction bases outside the gene matches: 13. CDR3 sequence: CASSATIGTSGSGYNEQFF. In nucleotides, the CDR3 is TGTGCCAGCAGCGCAACCATCGGGACTAGCGGGAGTGGGTACAATGAGCAGTTCTTC.

The chain joins TRBV29-1 to TRBJ2-6; 8 bases align to TRBD1. The V gene's germline CDR1 is SQVTM and CDR2 ANQGSEA. CDR3 length: 16 residues. V was pared by 6 bases and J by 1 base, with 8 bases of the junction left unmatched. The CDR3 is CSVLGQGGSGANVLTF. The CDR3 DNA is TGCAGCGTCCTCGGACAGGGTGGGTCTGGGGCCAACGTCCTGACTTTC.

V and J are TRBV19 and TRBJ2-2; D not certain. The germline gives CDR1 LNHDA, CDR2 SQIVND (reference sequence). This CDR3 region has 15 residues. Deletions cut 3 bases from V and 0 bases from J, with 8 bases between. CDR3 in DNA: TGTGCCAGTAGTATGGGCAGGACGAACACCGGGGAGCTGTTTTTT. This codes for CASSMGRTNTGELFF.

The chain employs TRBV29-1 and TRBJ2-7; 13 nucleotides agree with TRBD2. CDR3 size: 18 residues. V shed 4 bases and J 0 bases; nucleotides not matched to a gene: 12. Germline V gene lookup returns CDR1 SQVTM and CDR2 ANQGSEA. The CDR3 coding sequence is TGCAGCGTTGGGAGACCTACTAGCGGGAGGGGTAGCTCCTACGAGCAGTACTTC. Translation: CSVGRPTSGRGSSYEQYF.

The chain is built from TRBV19 and TRBJ1-4; 7 bases match TRBD1. This CDR3 is built from 13 residues. Germline V CDR1 and CDR2: LNHDA, SQIVND (reference sequence). V dropped 7 bases and J dropped 8; count of bases not matched to a gene: 7. CDR3 in amino acids: CASNDRVKEKLFF. In nucleotides, the CDR3 is TGTGCCAGTAACGACAGGGTTAAGGAAAAACTGTTTTTT. The full variable domain, rest sourced from reference TRBV19 and TRBJ1-4, is DGGITQSPKYLFRKEGQNVTLSCEQNLNHDAMYWYRQDPGQGLRLIYYSQIVNDFQKGDIAEGYSVSREKKESFPLTVTSAQKNPTAFYLCASNDRVKEKLFFGSGTQLSVL.

V usage is TRBV6-5 and J usage is TRBJ2-7, with 10 nucleotides matching TRBD2. The germline gives CDR1 MNHEY, CDR2 SVGAGI. With 2 bases clipped from V and 6 bases from J, the junction kept 7 bases outside the gene matches. The CDR3 is made up of 15 amino acids. The CDR3 DNA reads as TGTGCCAGCAGTTACGAAGCGGGAGGGCCTCTCGAGCAGTACTTC. Protein sequence: CASSYEAGGPLEQYF.

This clonotype was picked up one time. V usage is TRBV27 and J usage is TRBJ2-1; D is perhaps TRBD2 (6 bases). The V and J ends lost 5 bases and 7 bases respectively, with 18 bases between them. The CDR3 runs to 15 residues. Per germline, CDR1 MNHEY and CDR2 SMNVEV (reference sequence). DNA of the CDR3: TGTGCCAGCAGTCCCGGGGAGCGGGCGGGGAATGAGCAGTTCTTC. The encoded protein is CASSPGERAGNEQFF.

The chain links TRBV19 to TRBJ1-2; maybe TRBD1 (5 bases). The length of the CDR3 is 13 residues. V shed 1 base and J shed 5 bases, with 8 bases lying between them. CDR1 and CDR2 (germline): LNHDA, SQIVND (reference sequence). This CDR3 reads CASSIVGEYGYTF. In nucleotides, the CDR3 is TGTGCCAGTAGTATAGTAGGGGAGTATGGCTACACCTTC.

This rearrangement joins TRBV7-8 to TRBJ2-1; 7 bases fit TRBD1. The CDR3 sequence is 11 residues long. Looked up from germline, CDR1 is SGHVS and CDR2 is FQNEAQ. Trimming removed 5 bases from V and 9 bases from J; junction bases left unmatched: 1. CDR3 loop: CASSQGVEQFF. The CDR3 DNA sequence: TGTGCCAGCAGCCAGGGGGTTGAGCAGTTCTTC.

The V call is TRBV29-1, the J call TRBJ2-5; TRBD2 matches at 11 bases. With V trimmed by 7 bases and J by 4 bases, 5 bases remained unmatched. This CDR3 has 13 amino acids. Germline lookup yields CDR1 SQVTM and CDR2 ANQGSEA. For the CDR3, the DNA is TGCAGCGGCACCGGGACTAGCGGAGAGACCCAGTACTTC. Translation: CSGTGTSGETQYF.

The chain carries TRBV5-1 and TRBJ1-4; D not resolved. The CDR3 covers 14 residues. Germline V gene data show CDR1 as SGHRS and CDR2 as YFSETQ. Trimming cost V 3 bases and J 7 bases, with 13 bases left between them. The CDR3 nucleotides read TGCGCCAGCAGCTCCGACGGGCACGGTGAAAAACTGTTTTTT. It yields the protein CASSSDGHGEKLFF.

This clonotype came up once. The gene calls are TRBV5-4 and TRBJ2-6; 10 nucleotides line up with TRBD1. The CDR3 totals 17 residues. Germline CDR1 SGHNT, CDR2 YYREEE (reference sequence). V trimming: 4 bases; J trimming: 3 bases; junction bases outside the gene matches: 7. CDR3 loop: CASSRQGASGGANVLTF. DNA of the CDR3: TGTGCCAGCAGCCGACAGGGGGCAAGTGGTGGGGCCAACGTCCTGACTTTC.

As concerns this clonotype: Mismatch with germline at one junction end may stem from a read error. This chain joins TRBV7-7 and TRBJ2-7, with TRBD1 as a possible D gene (6 bases). The CDR3 consists of 13 residues. CDR1 is SSHAT and CDR2 is FNYEAQ in the germline V gene (reference sequence). The CDR3 reads CASSPDRTGEQYF. CDR3 nucleotide sequence: TGTGCTAGCAGCCCGGACAGAACCGGGGAGCAGTACTTC.

This chain uses TRBV11-2 with TRBJ2-1; D call uncertain. Per germline, CDR1 SGHAT and CDR2 FQNNGV. Trimming took 0 bases from V and 8 from J, leaving 11 bases between them. The CDR3 contains 14 residues. The CDR3 here is CASSLDRVGDEQFF. In DNA form, the CDR3 reads TGTGCCAGCAGCTTAGATCGAGTTGGCGATGAGCAGTTCTTC.

CDR3 loop: CASSYQAHKSAAFF. Written as DNA, the CDR3 is TGTGCCAGCAGCTATCAGGCGCACAAGTCCGCAGCTTTCTTT. The rearrangement links TRBV11-3 to TRBJ1-1; D is ambiguous. Germline lookup yields CDR1 SGHNT and CDR2 YENEEA. The CDR3 covers 14 residues. V lost 4 bases to trimming and J lost 10 bases, with 19 bases between them.

This CDR3 reads CASSPPGTGAYGYTF. The CDR3 DNA follows: TGTGCCAGCAGCCCTCCCGGGACAGGGGCCTATGGCTACACCTTC. The chain uses TRBV3-1 and TRBJ1-2, with 10 nucleotides matching TRBD1. The CDR3 consists of 15 residues. Germline V lookup: CDR1 LGHDT, CDR2 YNNKEL (reference sequence). V dropped 4 bases and J dropped 4; count of bases not matched to a gene: 6.

The chain recombines TRBV2 with TRBJ2-3; 7 positions agree with TRBD2. Germline CDR1 and CDR2: SNHLY and FYNNEI. The CDR3 totals 12 residues. V shed 8 bases, J shed 6 bases, and the junction held 5 bases outside the gene matches. The CDR3 loop is CASASGADTQYF. Written as DNA, the CDR3 is TGTGCCAGCGCTAGCGGAGCGGATACGCAGTATTTT.

Only a few counts were recorded for this clonotype. The chain links TRBV23-1 to TRBJ1-3; D gene unclear. TRBV23-1 is an ORF, with its function uncertain. Deletions cut 3 bases from V and 0 bases from J, with 12 bases between. This CDR3 is 16 amino acids long. CDR3 coding DNA: TGCGCCAGCAGTCATAGACGGCGCAACTCTGGAAACACCATATATTTT. Translated, it gives CASSHRRRNSGNTIYF.